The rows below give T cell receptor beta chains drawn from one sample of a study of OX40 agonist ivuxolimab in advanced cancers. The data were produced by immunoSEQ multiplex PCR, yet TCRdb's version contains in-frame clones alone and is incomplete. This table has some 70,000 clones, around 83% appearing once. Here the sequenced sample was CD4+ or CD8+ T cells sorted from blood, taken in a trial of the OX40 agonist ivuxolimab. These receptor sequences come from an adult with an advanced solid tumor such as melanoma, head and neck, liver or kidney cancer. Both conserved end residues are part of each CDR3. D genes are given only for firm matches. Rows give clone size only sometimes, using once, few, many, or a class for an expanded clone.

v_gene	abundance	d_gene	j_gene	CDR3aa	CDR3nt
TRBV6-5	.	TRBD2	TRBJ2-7	CASSGTSGVSYEQYF	TGTGCCAGCAGTGGTACTAGCGGGGTCTCCTACGAGCAGTACTTC
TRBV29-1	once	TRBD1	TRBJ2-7	CSVVRRDRRYEQYF	TGCAGCGTTGTACGGCGGGACAGGAGGTACGAGCAGTACTTC
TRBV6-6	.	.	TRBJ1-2	CASLGVEAYTF	TGTGCCAGCCTGGGGGTAGAGGCATACACCTTC
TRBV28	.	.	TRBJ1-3	CASSLGRGYTIYF	TGTGCCAGCAGTTTGGGTAGGGGCTACACCATATATTTT
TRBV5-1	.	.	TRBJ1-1	CASSLGGQDGGDTEAFF	TGCGCCAGCAGCTTGGGTGGCCAGGACGGGGGAGACACTGAAGCTTTCTTT
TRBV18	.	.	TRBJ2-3	CASTTRGTSTDTQYF	TGTGCCAGCACCACTCGGGGGACCTCCACAGATACGCAGTATTTT
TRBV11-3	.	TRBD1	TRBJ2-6	CASSPGGVLTF	TGTGCCAGCAGCCCAGGGGGAGTCCTGACTTTC
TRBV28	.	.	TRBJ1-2	CASRSFPTPYYTF	TGTGCCAGCAGGAGCTTTCCTACCCCCTACTATACCTTC
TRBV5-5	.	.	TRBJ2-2	CASSLGTLNTGELFF	TGTGCCAGCAGCTTAGGGACACTTAACACCGGGGAGCTGTTTTTT
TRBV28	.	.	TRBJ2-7	CASSLYASLYEQYF	TGTGCCAGCAGTTTATACGCTAGCCTCTACGAGCAGTACTTC
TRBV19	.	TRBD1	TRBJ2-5	CASSIGQGWVETQYF	TGTGCCAGTAGTATAGGACAGGGTTGGGTAGAGACCCAGTACTTC
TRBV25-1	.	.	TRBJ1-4	CASSGRGRGATNEKLFF	TGTGCCAGCAGTGGCAGGGGACGTGGAGCGACTAATGAAAAACTGTTTTTT
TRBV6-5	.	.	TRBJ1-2	CASNQQGGYGYTF	TGTGCCAGCAACCAACAGGGCGGTTATGGCTACACCTTC
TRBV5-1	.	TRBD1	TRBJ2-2	CASSLRQGSTGELFF	TGCGCCAGCAGCCTGAGACAGGGCTCCACCGGGGAGCTGTTTTTT
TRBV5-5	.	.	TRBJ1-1	CASSLGGWDTEAFF	TGTGCCAGCAGCTTGGGAGGATGGGACACTGAAGCTTTCTTT
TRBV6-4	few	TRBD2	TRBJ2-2	CASSRWGSGANTGELFF	TGTGCCAGCAGTCGTTGGGGTAGCGGGGCGAACACCGGGGAGCTGTTTTTT
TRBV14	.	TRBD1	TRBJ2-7	CASSQELRQGAKQYF	TGTGCCAGCAGCCAAGAACTAAGACAGGGAGCTAAGCAGTACTTC
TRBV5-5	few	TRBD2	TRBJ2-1	CASSLSLGSGAYNEQFF	TGTGCCAGCAGCCTGTCACTGGGTAGCGGGGCTTACAATGAGCAGTTCTTC
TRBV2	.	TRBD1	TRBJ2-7	CASGGTGTSYEQYF	TGTGCCAGCGGAGGGACAGGGACTTCTTACGAGCAGTACTTC
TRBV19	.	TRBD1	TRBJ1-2	CASSKRDRDYGYTF	TGTGCCAGTAGTAAGCGGGACAGGGACTATGGCTACACCTTC
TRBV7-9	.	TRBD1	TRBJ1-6	CASSSPRQGANSPLHF	TGTGCCAGCAGCTCCCCCCGACAGGGGGCGAATTCACCCCTCCACTTT
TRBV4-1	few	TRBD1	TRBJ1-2	CASSQAGTGGVGGYGYTF	TGCGCCAGCAGCCAAGCCGGGACAGGGGGCGTGGGTGGCTATGGCTACACCTTC
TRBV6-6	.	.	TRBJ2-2	CASSPGRLQLTGELFF	TGTGCCAGCAGCCCCGGGAGACTACAATTAACCGGGGAGCTGTTTTTT
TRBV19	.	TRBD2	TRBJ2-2	CASSIPRGGTGELFF	TGTGCCAGTAGTATTCCGCGGGGGGGCACCGGGGAGCTGTTTTTT
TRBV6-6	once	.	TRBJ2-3	CASSYRDSTDTQYF	TGTGCCAGCAGTTATAGGGACAGCACAGATACGCAGTATTTT
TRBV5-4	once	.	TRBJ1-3	CASSFDSFGGNTIYF	TGTGCCAGCAGCTTTGACTCCTTCGGGGGAAACACCATATATTTT
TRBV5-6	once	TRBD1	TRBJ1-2	CASSGDRSYGYTF	TGTGCCAGCAGCGGGGACAGGTCTTATGGCTACACCTTC
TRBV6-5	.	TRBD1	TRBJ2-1	CASSPFRGNEQFF	TGTGCCAGCAGTCCCTTCAGGGGGAATGAGCAGTTCTTC
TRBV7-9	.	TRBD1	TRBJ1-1	CASSPDRGEAFF	TGTGCCAGCAGCCCGGACAGGGGGGAAGCTTTCTTT
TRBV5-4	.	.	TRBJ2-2	CASRRQPTSNTGELFF	TGTGCCAGCAGAAGACAGCCCACCTCGAACACCGGGGAGCTGTTTTTT
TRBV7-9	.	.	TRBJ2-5	CASSSRQASGETQYF	TGTGCCAGCAGCTCGAGACAGGCATCGGGGGAGACCCAGTACTTC
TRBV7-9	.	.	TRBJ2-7	CASSPDLGQTHEQYF	TGTGCCAGCAGCCCCGATCTGGGCCAGACCCACGAGCAGTACTTC
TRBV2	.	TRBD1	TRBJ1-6	CASSVDRVNSPLHF	TGTGCCAGCAGTGTGGACAGGGTTAATTCACCCCTCCACTTT
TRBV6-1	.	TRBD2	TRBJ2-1	CASSEAMTSGGKANEQFF	TGTGCCAGCAGTGAAGCTATGACTAGCGGGGGGAAGGCCAATGAGCAGTTCTTC
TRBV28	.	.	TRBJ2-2	CASSLSGIQFTGELFF	TGTGCCAGCAGTTTATCCGGGATTCAATTTACCGGGGAGCTGTTTTTT
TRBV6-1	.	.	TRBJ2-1	CASSVVPLATNEQFF	TGTGCCAGCAGTGTGGTCCCCTTGGCCACCAATGAGCAGTTCTTC
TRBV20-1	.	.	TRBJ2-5	CSARGGETQYF	TGCAGTGCTAGGGGGGGAGAGACCCAGTACTTC
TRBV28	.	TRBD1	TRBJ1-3	CASSPTGGSGNTIYF	TGTGCCAGCAGTCCGACAGGGGGCAGTGGAAACACCATATATTTT
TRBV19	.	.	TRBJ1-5	CATEDPRGDNQPQHF	TGTGCCACCGAGGACCCAAGGGGTGACAATCAGCCCCAGCATTTT
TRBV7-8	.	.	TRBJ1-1	CASSQTENTEAFF	TGTGCCAGCAGCCAAACAGAGAACACTGAAGCTTTCTTT
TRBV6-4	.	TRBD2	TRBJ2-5	CASTRGEQETQYF	TGTGCCAGCACCCGGGGGGAGCAAGAGACCCAGTACTTC
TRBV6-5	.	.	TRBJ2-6	CASSFASSGANVLTF	TGTGCCAGCAGTTTCGCGAGCTCTGGGGCCAACGTCCTGACTTTC
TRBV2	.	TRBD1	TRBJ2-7	CASSRDRGDPEQYF	TGTGCCAGCAGCCGGGACAGGGGGGACCCCGAGCAGTACTTC
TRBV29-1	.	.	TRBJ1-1	CSVADGNTEAFF	TGCAGCGTCGCGGACGGCAACACTGAAGCTTTCTTT
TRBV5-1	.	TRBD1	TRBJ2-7	CASSPGLTGGRNEQYF	TGCGCCAGCAGCCCAGGCCTGACAGGGGGTCGGAACGAGCAGTACTTC